The 26 T cell receptor beta chains given below trace back to one sample, sequenced in a study of monozygotic twins with cystic fibrosis (TCRdb year 2021). The library relied on the immunoSEQ multiplex PCR assay. In TCRdb, the immuneACCESS table is reduced to in-frame sequences with V and J assigned. These tables do not hold every clone; where another copy was compared, an unresolved V gene accounts for under half, and the others remain unexplained. This sample holds approximately 13,000 clones; around 91% were observed only once. The ten largest make up about 0.73% of the sample. The source material was blood. Receptors originate from a boy between 5 and 17 years old with cystic fibrosis.

Remarks on this clone: A junction end diverges from the germline sequence, so it may reflect a read error. V gene TRBV7-7 combines with J gene TRBJ1-2; 7 bases line up with TRBD1. The CDR3 has 15 residues. Germline V gives CDR1 SSHAT, CDR2 FNYEAQ (reference sequence). CDR3 sequence: CASSLLITGEDGYTF. In DNA form, the CDR3 reads TGTGCTAGCAGCTTATTGATAACAGGGGAAGATGGCTACACCTTC.

V usage is TRBV7-9 and J usage is TRBJ2-7, with a tentative D call TRBD1 (5 bases). The germline V gene has CDR1 SEHNR and CDR2 FQNEAQ (reference sequence). CDR3 length: 15 amino acids. V lost 5 bases to trimming and J lost 2 bases, with 16 bases between them. CDR3 DNA sequence: TGTGCCAGCAGCCCGACGACAGCCTCCACCTACGAGCAGTACTTC. It translates to CASSPTTASTYEQYF.

The rearrangement joins TRBV27 to TRBJ2-1; a possible D gene is TRBD2 (6 bases). The germline V and J ends were trimmed by 0 bases and 7 bases, with 13 bases remaining between them. Per germline, CDR1 MNHEY and CDR2 SMNVEV (reference sequence). CDR3 length: 15 residues. CDR3 nucleotides: TGTGCCAGCAGTTTATCACTGGGGGGATTTAATGAGCAGTTCTTC. This gives the protein CASSLSLGGFNEQFF.

The chain employs TRBV4-1 and TRBJ1-1; tentative D call: TRBD1 (5 bases). Trimming stripped 1 base from V and 0 bases from J, with 18 bases between. CDR3 length: 18 amino acids. CDR1 is MGHRA, CDR2 YSYEKL, per germline. The CDR3 protein is CASSQVFRALLMNTEAFF. As DNA, the CDR3 is TGCGCCAGCAGCCAAGTTTTCAGGGCGCTCCTTATGAACACTGAAGCTTTCTTT.

J is TRBJ1-5 and V is TRBV4-1, with 7 bases aligning to TRBD1. Germline values: CDR1 MGHRA, CDR2 YSYEKL. The CDR3 runs 15 residues. With 1 base clipped from V and 1 base from J, the junction kept 1 base outside the gene matches. CDR3 amino acids: CASSQADRSNQPQHF. DNA for the CDR3: TGCGCCAGCAGCCAAGCGGACAGGAGCAATCAGCCCCAGCATTTT.

This chain joins TRBV30 and TRBJ1-2; TRBD1 matches at 9 bases. The CDR3 is made up of 16 amino acids. Germline CDR1 and CDR2: GTSNPN and SVGIG (reference sequence). The V gene end was trimmed by 1 base and the J gene end by 4 bases; junction bases not matched to a gene: 10. CDR3 region: CAWSATGGQPGYGYTF. CDR3 nucleotide sequence: TGTGCCTGGAGTGCGACAGGGGGTCAACCAGGCTATGGCTACACCTTC.

The rearrangement links TRBV20-1 to TRBJ2-5; D remains unclear. Germline-derived CDR1 and CDR2 are DFQATT and SNEGSKA (reference sequence). The CDR3 loop spans 10 amino acids. The germline V and J ends were trimmed by 3 bases and 5 bases, with 4 bases remaining between them. CDR3 residues: CSASSETQYF. In nucleotides, the CDR3 is TGCAGTGCTAGTTCGGAGACCCAGTACTTC.

The V call is TRBV9, the J call TRBJ1-2; D gene ambiguous. Germline CDR1 reads SGDLS; CDR2 reads YYNGEE. The CDR3 runs 15 residues. V dropped 1 base and J dropped 5 bases, with 15 bases sitting between them. Written as DNA, the CDR3 is TGTGCCAGCAGCGTAATTCCGGGAGCGGGTTATGGCTACACCTTC. Amino acids: CASSVIPGAGYGYTF.

The rearrangement uses TRBV5-5 and TRBJ1-2; TRBD1 matches at 7 bases. Germline CDR1 reads SGHKS; CDR2 reads YYEKEE (reference sequence). The J segment lost 4 bases and the V segment lost 5 bases, leaving 14 bases of the junction unmatched. This CDR3 has 16 amino acids. CDR3 coding DNA: TGTGCCAGCAGTTCCTACCCGACAGGGATCCCCTATGGCTACACCTTC. As protein: CASSSYPTGIPYGYTF.

The V and J genes are TRBV5-1 and TRBJ1-1, with TRBD1 as a possible D gene (6 bases). The CDR3 is 13 amino acids. The V gene lost 4 bases and the J gene lost 5 bases, with 12 bases spanning the gap. Per the germline V gene, CDR1 is SGHRS and CDR2 is YFSETQ. The CDR3 is CASSLRGGTEAFF. CDR3 DNA sequence: TGCGCCAGCAGCCTCAGGGGAGGTACTGAAGCTTTCTTT.

The J gene is TRBJ2-5, the V gene TRBV6-1; 8 positions match TRBD2. CDR1 is MNHNS, CDR2 SASEGT, per germline. This CDR3 region has 14 residues. J was trimmed by 5 bases and V by 6 bases; bases with no gene match: 8. The CDR3 bases are TGTGCCAGCAGCGCCTCCGGGAGGGTTGAGACCCAGTACTTC. Its protein is CASSASGRVETQYF.

This chain links TRBV28 with TRBJ2-7; D remains unclear. The germline V and J ends were trimmed by 3 bases and 5 bases, with 5 bases remaining between them. Germline values: CDR1 MDHEN, CDR2 SYDVKM. The CDR3 has 11 residues. The CDR3 DNA reads as TGTGCCAGCAGTTTGTATAACGAGCAGTACTTC. This sequence encodes CASSLYNEQYF.

This sequence joins TRBV7-3 and TRBJ2-5; D is possibly TRBD1 (5 bases). In germline, CDR1 is SGHTA, CDR2 FQGTGA. V was trimmed by 5 bases and J by 4 bases, leaving 14 bases between them. This CDR3 is 14 amino acids long. The CDR3 loop is CASSPQGRAETQYF. The CDR3 nucleotides are TGTGCCAGCAGCCCACAAGGCAGGGCAGAGACCCAGTACTTC.

The V gene is TRBV6-6, the J gene TRBJ2-7; 8 nucleotides align to TRBD1. This CDR3 region has 13 residues. V shed 6 bases and J 0 bases; nucleotides not matched to a gene: 1. Per the germline V gene, CDR1 is MNHNY and CDR2 is SVGAGI (reference sequence). The CDR3 bases are TGTGCCAGCAGAGGACAGGGCTCCTACGAGCAGTACTTC. It is translated as CASRGQGSYEQYF.

V is TRBV18 and J is TRBJ2-7, with D unresolved. V lost 3 bases and J lost 0, with 3 bases in between. Germline-derived CDR1 and CDR2 are KGHSH and LQKENI. The CDR3 runs to 12 residues. CDR3 loop: CASSPSSYEQYF. The CDR3 DNA reads TGTGCCAGCTCACCCAGCTCCTACGAGCAGTACTTC.

V usage is TRBV7-6 and J usage is TRBJ1-1; maybe TRBD1 (6 bases). Between the trimmed V and J ends, which lost 4 bases and 5 bases, there was a span of 11 bases. The V gene's germline CDR1 is SGHVS and CDR2 FNYEAQ. The CDR3 loop spans 13 amino acids. CDR3 sequence (DNA): TGTGCCAGCAGCTATAGGGGGTGGACTGAAGCTTTCTTT. This codes for CASSYRGWTEAFF. Looking up the rest from reference TRBV7-6 and TRBJ1-1 gives the full variable domain: GAGVSQSPRYKVTKRGQDVALRCDPISGHVSLYWYRQALGQGPEFLTYFNYEAQQDKSGLPNDRFSAERPEGSISTLTIQRTEQRDSAMYRCASSYRGWTEAFFGQGTRLTVV.

This clone came up once. The V call is TRBV7-9, the J call TRBJ1-2, with TRBD1 identical over 9 bases. V shed 0 bases and J 7 bases; nucleotides not matched to a gene: 12. The CDR3 is 17 residues long. CDR1 is SEHNR, CDR2 FQNEAQ, per germline (reference sequence). The CDR3: CASSLAGQGFAKGGYTF. DNA of the CDR3: TGTGCCAGCAGCTTAGCGGGACAGGGTTTTGCGAAGGGTGGCTACACCTTC.

This clone was counted once. In nucleotides, the CDR3 is TGCGCCAGCAGTGATGGACAGGGGGCAATAGGCTACACCTTC. Its translation is CASSDGQGAIGYTF. V usage is TRBV10-2 and J usage is TRBJ1-2, with TRBD1 identical over 11 bases. The germline gives CDR1 WSHSY, CDR2 SAAADI. The length of the CDR3 is 14 residues. V lost 3 bases to trimming and J lost 8 bases; unmatched junction nucleotides: 5.

V is TRBV6-5 and J is TRBJ1-2; D remains unclear. The CDR3 runs to 13 residues. Germline CDR1 MNHEY, CDR2 SVGAGI. Trimming stripped 6 bases from V and 3 bases from J, with 11 bases between. As DNA, the CDR3 is TGTGCCAGCAGCCCTGATGGGGACTATGGCTACACCTTC. Translation gives CASSPDGDYGYTF.

This chain connects TRBV4-2 to TRBJ1-6, with 10 bases that match TRBD1. The germline CDR1 and CDR2 sequences are LGHNA and YNFKEQ. J lost 10 bases, V lost 3 bases, and 15 bases had no gene match. CDR3 size: 18 residues. The CDR3 DNA reads as TGTGCCAGCAGCCAGGAAATATCGGGACAGGGGTTGTGGTCACCCCTCCACTTT. This translates into CASSQEISGQGLWSPLHF.

This clone is a singleton in its sample. The V call is TRBV5-5, the J call TRBJ2-1; perhaps TRBD1 as D (5 bases). CDR1 is SGHKS and CDR2 is YYEKEE in the germline V gene (reference sequence). Trimming shortened V by 4 bases and J by 12 bases, and 14 bases separated the two germline ends. The CDR3 extends over 12 amino acids. The DNA for the CDR3 is TGTGCCAGCAGCGGCCGCAGGGTTGCGCAGTTCTTC. It codes for CASSGRRVAQFF. The whole variable domain, filled in from reference TRBV5-5 and TRBJ2-1, reads DAGVTQSPTHLIKTRGQQVTLRCSPISGHKSVSWYQQVLGQGPQFIFQYYEKEERGRGNFPDRFSARQFPNYSSELNVNALLLGDSALYLCASSGRRVAQFFGPGTRLTVL.

J is TRBJ2-1 and V is TRBV4-1; D unresolved. Germline V gene data show CDR1 as MGHRA and CDR2 as YSYEKL. Trimming took 3 bases from V and 0 from J, leaving 15 bases between them. This CDR3 is 17 amino acids long. This chain's CDR3 is CASSHFRSVASYNEQFF. CDR3 in DNA: TGCGCCAGCAGCCACTTCCGGAGCGTGGCCTCCTACAATGAGCAGTTCTTC.

The chain has TRBV18 and TRBJ2-5; D call uncertain. V was trimmed by 2 bases and J by 3 bases, leaving 7 bases between them. The CDR3 has 13 amino acids. CDR1 KGHSH and CDR2 LQKENI come from the germline V gene. DNA of the CDR3: TGTGCCAGCTCACCAATGCAGAAAGAGACCCAGTACTTC. Amino acid sequence: CASSPMQKETQYF.

The rearrangement uses TRBV5-6 and TRBJ2-7; D possibly corresponds to TRBD1 (5 bases). V lost 0 bases, J lost 2 bases, and 9 bases lay in between. CDR1 and CDR2 from the germline V gene are SGHDT and YYEEEE. This CDR3 is 14 amino acids long. CDR3 region: CASSLGQQTYEQYF. The CDR3 region has the DNA TGTGCCAGCAGCTTGGGACAGCAAACCTACGAGCAGTACTTC.

V gene TRBV27 combines with J gene TRBJ2-7; D not resolved. Looked up from germline, CDR1 is MNHEY and CDR2 is SMNVEV (reference sequence). There are 15 residues in the CDR3. V was clipped by 2 bases and J by 2 bases, with 13 bases between them. In nucleotides, the CDR3 is TGTGCCAGCAGTTTACGGTGGGGAATTCCCTACGAGCAGTACTTC. It encodes CASSLRWGIPYEQYF.

The chain uses TRBV6-1 and TRBJ2-3; 9 bases are shared with TRBD2. The CDR3 extends over 14 amino acids. Germline V lookup: CDR1 MNHNS, CDR2 SASEGT. V dropped 3 bases and J dropped 7; count of bases not matched to a gene: 5. The CDR3 DNA is TGTGCCAGCAGTGAGGTTCTAGCGGGGAATACGCAGTATTTT. Its translation is CASSEVLAGNTQYF.